This TCR beta chain was profiled in a study of technical replicates of blood from a few donors. Libraries were prepared by immunoSEQ multiplex PCR; TCRdb keeps only in-frame clonotypes and omits some of them. The repertoire holds 65,000 to 80,000 clones, 96% seen once, with about 0.34% in the top ten. The length of the CDR3 is 16 residues. The J segment lost 2 bases and the V segment lost 2 bases, leaving 6 bases of the junction unmatched. In germline, CDR1 is SGHDT, CDR2 YYEEEE. The source is a human donor in good health. Material for sequencing was T cells isolated from PBMCs. The V call is TRBV5-6, the J call TRBJ2-3, with 9 bases fitting TRBD2. The CDR3 coding sequence is TGTGCCAGCAGCTTTTGGCTAGCGGGACTCACAGATACGCAGTATTTT. Its translation: CASSFWLAGLTDTQYF.